These 5 T cell receptor beta chains came from one sample sequenced in a study of immune evolution from preneoplasia to lung adenocarcinoma. Produced via immunoSEQ multiplex PCR; TCRdb's table is partial and in-frame only. The table has some 5,800 clones, roughly 83% seen once. Sequenced input: FFPE adjacent normal lung tissue. The source is a person aged 60-79 years with lung adenocarcinoma.

This sequence joins TRBV7-2 and TRBJ2-5; the D gene could be TRBD1 or TRBD2 (5 bases each). Per the germline V gene, CDR1 is SGHTA and CDR2 is FQGNSA. Trimming cost V 3 bases and J 2 bases, with 16 bases left between them. The CDR3 covers 16 residues. The DNA for the CDR3 is TGTGCCAGCAGCTTCCTTGGTTTTGGGGGTCAAGAGACCCAGTACTTC. It specifies CASSFLGFGGQETQYF.

In nucleotides, the CDR3 is TGTGCCAGCAGCCCCACTCGGGAGGAAAAGGCTTTCTTT. It is translated as CASSPTREEKAFF. This chain joins TRBV7-2 and TRBJ1-1; D is unclear. CDR1 SGHTA and CDR2 FQGNSA come from the germline V gene. V was shortened by 5 bases and J by 11 bases, with 18 bases between the two germline ends. CDR3 length: 13 residues.

This chain connects TRBV5-1 to TRBJ2-7, with 10 bases lining up with TRBD2. CDR1 is SGHRS, CDR2 YFSETQ, per germline. The CDR3 has 15 residues. Losses at the gene ends were 6 bases for V and 3 bases for J; bases not matched to a gene: 9. The CDR3 coding sequence is TGCGCCAGCAAACCCCTAGCGGGAGAACGCTACGAGCAGTACTTC. Translation gives CASKPLAGERYEQYF.

The CDR3 here is CASRFGQSANYGYTF. The CDR3 DNA is TGTGCCAGCAGATTCGGACAGTCGGCTAACTATGGCTACACCTTC. The chain carries TRBV6-6 and TRBJ1-2, with D maybe TRBD1 (6 bases). V lost 6 bases and J 0 bases, leaving 14 bases between the germline ends. Germline CDR1 and CDR2: MNHNY and SVGAGI (reference sequence). The CDR3 has 15 amino acids.

The J gene is TRBJ1-4, the V gene TRBV9; tentatively, D is TRBD1 (5 bases). The CDR3 extends over 15 amino acids. Between the trimmed V and J ends, which lost 4 bases and 8 bases, there was a span of 18 bases. Germline V CDR1 and CDR2: SGDLS, YYNGEE. As DNA, the CDR3 is TGTGCCAGCAGCCCAGATCCCGGGGCTCGGGAAAAACTGTTTTTT. As protein: CASSPDPGAREKLFF.